This TCR beta chain was sequenced for a study of identical twins. TCRdb called the 5' RACE reads again in MiXCR, with one record for every CDR3 protein. The sample lists 1.5 million to 2 million distinct CDR3 sequences; about 32% were seen once. Germline CDR1 LGHNA, CDR2 YNFKEQ. The V end was cut by 1 base, the J end by 1 base, with 13 bases between. The CDR3 covers 16 residues. The receptor's source is a newborn girl in good health. The chain carries TRBV4-2 and TRBJ1-2; TRBD1 might be the D (5 bases). The sequenced material came from cord blood. The CDR3 loop reads CASSQVEGPLNYGYTF. CDR3 bases: TGTGCCAGCAGCCAAGTAGAGGGGCCCCTTAACTATGGCTACACCTTC.